A single T cell receptor (beta chain) is shown here with its context. Its antigen specificity is not known. Base qualities are not provided; no much larger clone lies one nucleotide away. This entry belongs to a study of blood T cell repertoires in COVID-19 (dated by TCRdb to 2020 to 2022). In terms of the full investigation: Collaborator samples came from the United States, Italy and Spain and covered acute and convalescent phases of COVID-19. Samples came from the ongoing ImmuneRACE study (first 160 participants) plus 1,254 subjects from 6 global collaborators. The dataset comprised deeply sampled blood TCRbeta repertoires from subjects exposed to, actively infected with, or recovered from COVID-19. The repertoires were made available in a free public database intended to serve as a resource for research on the immune response to SARS-CoV-2. Where HLA class I and class II types were available, the types were taken from metadata supplied by the sample provider, not from assay-based typing. Nearly every sample came with metadata listing a de-identified subject ID, COVID-19 status, age in years and sex. The material from the prospective study consisted of cDNA or gDNA derived from T cells, B-cell-depleted T cells, or PBMCs. Findings and caveats that apply to the study as a whole: The amount of clinical and demographic metadata varied by source and participant and was provided uncurated.

The collaborating institutions used their own protocols to collect whole blood in K2EDTA tubes. Collaborator samples were shipped for TCRbeta analysis as frozen whole blood, isolated PBMCs, or DNA extracted from either sample type. The CDR3 numbers 14 residues from cysteine through phenylalanine. The read is trimmed to its CDR3 DNA, 42 bases read in frame from base 1. CDR1 and CDR2, per the germline V gene, are KGHSH and LQKENI. Cut back by 3 bases and 9 bases, the V and J ends lie 17 bases apart. TCRbeta CDR3 regions were amplified from genomic DNA by means of the immunoSEQ Assay, a bias-controlled multiplex PCR. The original methods were these. Nucleated cell counts per sample were estimated from amplification of reference gene primers within the assay. Sequence reads were collapsed and filtered to measure the absolute abundance of every unique TCRbeta CDR3 rearrangement. Productive Simpson clonality was computed per sample as the square root of Simpson's diversity index over productive rearrangements. TCRdb re-hosts the immuneACCESS table, in-frame sequences only. Its copies lack some clones; in the studies checked, an unresolved V gene accounts for under half of them, and the cause for the rest is not known. V and J calls and clone size come straight from that table; D and trimming were deduced from the DNA. For this sample there are roughly 110,000 clones; less than 90% appear just once. The ten largest make up less than 5% of the sample.

Sequencing used peripheral blood. The sequence was collected from a human donor in a cohort sampled during active COVID-19. The chain uses TRBV18 and TRBJ1-2; the D segment could be TRBD1, given 6 matching bases. The sequenced DNA: TGTGCCAGCTCACCCGAATATGGTCAGGGGAGCTACACCTTC. It encodes CASSPEYGQGSYTF.